This T cell receptor (beta chain) was sequenced for a study of T cell responses to AZD1222 COVID-19 vaccine (dated by TCRdb to about 2021). About the study as a whole: A total of around 240 trial participants underwent TCR sequencing, of whom about 200 had received two doses of AZD1222 and 26 had received two doses of the MenACWY control vaccine. Enrollment into the trials was organized by age into subgroups of 18-55, 56-69 and 70-plus years, and those subgroups contained roughly 150, 30 and 60 TCR-sequenced participants, respectively. Results and caveats for the whole study, not just this receptor: Most participants were white British and females outnumbered males, and the authors suggested that clonal diversity may have been underestimated. After two AZD1222 doses, spike-specific TCR breadth and depth were significantly higher than at day 0 and than in MenACWY recipients. Reportedly, almost half of the unique spike-specific TCRs recognized epitopes lying outside the regions that are mutated in the B.1.351 and B.1.1.7 variants. Conclusions about previously exposed vaccinees were limited because only six AZD1222 recipients were SARS-CoV-2 seropositive at baseline. In the small 56-69-year group, the increase in depth fell short of significance, most likely because of low power. The whole spike protein was spanned by vaccine-associated CD4 TCRs, and dominant responses were seen in regions 160-218 and 743-854. Because no samples from the day 14 peak response were available, repertoires could be characterized only after the peak T cell response.

Notes on this clone: What antigen it recognizes has not been identified. No much larger clone exists at a distance of one base, and base qualities are not known.

The CDR3 regions of human TCRbeta chains were analyzed by immunosequencing. For the original study's pipeline: Repertoire TCRs were checked for matches against a reference library of SARS-CoV-2-specific TCRs that had been generated using the MIRA antigen-specificity platform. Breadth was defined as the fraction of unique TCRs that were SARS-CoV-2-associated. Depth was defined as the fraction of total T cells that were SARS-CoV-2-associated. Using the MIRA data, each spike-specific TCR was assigned both to the spike region to which the TCR was reactive and to a CD4 or CD8 class. Log10-transformed breadth and depth values were compared by one-way ANOVA with Sidak's multiple comparisons tests. TCRdb re-hosts the immuneACCESS table, in-frame sequences only. Its copies lack some clones; in the studies checked, an unresolved V gene accounts for under half of them, and the cause for the rest is not known. V, J and clone size were drawn from that table, and D and trimming were deduced from the DNA. Counted in this sample were 150,000 to 190,000 clones; 85% to 95% of them appeared once. Together, the top ten hold about 1.6% of the sample.

What this sample's time point label stands for: about 28 days (+/-7) after the second vaccine dose. AZD1222 recipients with second doses at about 4 weeks or about 12 weeks were pooled, because spike-specific TCR depth and breadth did not differ between schedules. Samples from vaccinated people were obtained from the UK trials COV001 and COV002, which included a single-blind randomized controlled phase 2/3 trial of AZD1222 (ChAdOx1 nCoV-19) in healthy adults. For TCRbeta chain sequencing, PBMC samples were collected from trial participants at day 0 and at day 28 after the second dose. The starting material was peripheral blood, obtained 28 days after the second AZD1222 dose. This clonotype was obtained from an adult who received the AZD1222 COVID-19 vaccine.

The CDR3 protein is CASSYPQGNEQFF. The DNA sequence is TGTGCCAGCAGTTACCCACAGGGGAATGAGCAGTTCTTC. Recombination linked TRBV6-5 to TRBJ2-1, with 7 bases matching TRBD1. Trimming leaves V shorter by 2 bases and J shorter by 7 bases, with the junction holding 2 bases beyond the gene matches. The CDR3 numbers 13 residues from cysteine through phenylalanine. Only the CDR3 part of the read is kept: 39 bases, read in frame from the first base. Reading the germline V gene gives CDR1 MNHEY and CDR2 SVGAGI.